This T cell receptor (beta chain) was captured by sequencing in a study of T cell responses to AZD1222 COVID-19 vaccine. Germline lookup yields CDR1 MGHDK and CDR2 SYGVNS. The CDR3 extends over 14 amino acids. Trimming cost V 0 bases and J 10 bases, with 15 bases left between them. Assay: immunoSEQ multiplex PCR; the TCRdb copy retains only in-frame clones and omits some. The sample consists of roughly 30,000 clones, around 86% of them appearing once. The sample in question was peripheral blood, obtained on day 0 of AZD1222 vaccination. The chain employs TRBV25-1 and TRBJ1-1; D gene uncertain. The receptor's source is an adult in good health. CDR3 nucleotides: TGTGCCAGCAGTGAATATCTCGACATCTTCGGAGCTTTCTTT. Translating gives CASSEYLDIFGAFF.